The sample holds a few counts of the clone carrying this TCR beta chain. Its antigen is as yet unknown. This specimen comes from a study of T-cell reconstitution after alpha-beta-depleted transplantation in children. Preparation of the TCRbeta library involved a method that used unique molecular identifiers. MiXCR was run by TCRdb on the PCR reads, yielding one entry per CDR3 protein. The table lists 300,000 to 350,000 distinct CDR3 sequences, around 15% of them singletons, with roughly 40% in the top ten. Study outcomes and limitations: From newly produced T cells came most of the T-cell counts and diversity one year after transplant. Several hundred expanded graft clones reportedly gave rise to the alpha-beta T cells present about two months after transplant. Day-60 TCRbeta diversity that was high in some patients was derived from surviving recipient T cells and thymic progenitors.

The CDR3 covers 17 residues. Germline V gene lookup returns CDR1 ENHRY and CDR2 SYGVKD. V lost 4 bases to trimming and J lost 5 bases, with 23 bases between them. This sequence was found in a male patient aged 2-15 years who had a stem cell transplant for acute lymphoblastic leukemia, so the T cells may come from the graft donor. This chain connects TRBV10-3 to TRBJ2-5; possibly TRBD1 for D (6 bases). The sample was PBMCs, mostly from graft donor cells, taken 360 days after TCRalphabeta/CD19-depleted stem cell transplant. CDR3 sequence reads: CAISGNTGRYGTETQYF. CDR3 DNA: TGTGCCATCAGTGGTAATACAGGGCGGTATGGGACGGAGACCCAGTACTTC.